The source of this TCR beta chain is a study of regulatory T cells in long-lasting Graves disease (dated by TCRdb to the early 2020s). Broadly, across the study: Persistent Graves' disease was defined as antithyroid drug treatment for over 5 years with persistently positive TSH receptor autoantibodies. This study used TCR sequencing and RNA sequencing of peripheral blood to compare persistent Graves' disease patients against newly diagnosed Graves' disease patients. The study took place in China and was registered as a clinical trial. A total of roughly 33 samples were covered by TCR sequencing, comprising approximately 13 persistent and 20 newly diagnosed Graves' disease patients. On average, persistent Graves' disease patients in the clinical cohort had been on antithyroid drugs for eight to twelve years. The research as a whole found: Sequencing and analysis were limited to the TCR beta chain. More public clonotypes were shared among persistent patients (about 2,800) than among newly diagnosed patients (more than 900). The authors noted that the small sample size was a limitation that may lower accuracy. Persistent Graves' disease patients showed lower TCR Shannon entropy and fewer highly expanded clones than newly diagnosed patients, suggesting clonal expansion. Preferential use of TRBV28, TRBJ1-2 and TRBJ2-5 was observed in persistent disease, whereas TRBV20-1 and TRBJ2-1 were favored in newly diagnosed disease. Peripheral blood alone was examined, since thyroid tissue, which constituted the primary lesion, could not be accessed.

The library was built by means of multiplex PCR. Sequencing was performed on an Illumina HiSeq 4000. TCR beta libraries were built with iRepertoire HTBI primers and Arm-PCR amplification of CDR3 regions. Before sequencing, the PCR products went through gel purification. The paper's data handling went like this. Gene usage analysis of CDR3 amino acid clonotypes used the approximately 62 TRBV and 14 to 15 TRBJ segments found across samples. Filtered high-quality paired reads were merged into contigs using COPE and FqMerger. BLAST was used to align contigs to IMGT TRBV, TRBD and TRBJ reference genes, with CDR3 defined following IMGT. Clonotypes above 0.1% frequency were classified as highly expanded clones. Shannon entropy was used to measure repertoire diversity, and the Gini coefficient was used to measure V-J evenness. Clonotypes shared by more than one individual were considered public. In-frame beta chains were kept once TCRdb had trimmed the public reads at Q25 with fastp and called clones with MiXCR. Entries that share a CDR3 protein sequence are merged under the most common genes and DNA. The V and J calls follow TCRdb's processing rather than the paper's. The sample profile shows about half a million distinct CDR3 sequences; about 22% of them were found once. Together, the top ten hold about 12% of the sample.

Looking up the germline V gene (reference sequence) yields CDR1 SGHKS and CDR2 YYEKEE. V is cut by 1 base and J by 8 bases, and the space between the germline ends is 12 bases. From cysteine to phenylalanine, the CDR3 is 14 amino acids long. Here the CDR3 DNA is all that survives: 42 bases in frame from base 1. This clonotype was observed a few times. The antigen it binds to is not known. Within one base of it there is no much larger clone, and no base qualities were kept. Interpreted using the paper, the time point label stands for: persistent/refractory GD, antithyroid drugs over 5 years with positive TRAb. For both TCR sequencing and RNA sequencing, RNA was extracted from PBMCs using TRIzol. Graves' disease was diagnosed according to American Thyroid Association guidelines. Patients were recruited from an endocrinology department in Xi'an, China. Each patient gave about 9.1 milliliters of peripheral blood, collected in an EDTA anticoagulant tube. Ficoll Paque Plus density gradient separation was used to isolate PBMCs, and no further T cell sorting was performed. RNA quality was checked with an Agilent 2100 Bioanalyzer and agarose gel, and concentration with a NanoDrop 2000.

The material was peripheral blood mononuclear cells (PBMCs), obtained when the disease was refractory, from a patient treated with antithyroid drugs. Recombination connected TRBV5-5 to TRBJ1-4, with the identity of the D gene unclear. The receptor's source is a female donor with Graves disease. The CDR3 sequence is CASSLSGIGEKLFF. The base sequence is TGTGCCAGCAGCTTGTCGGGAATTGGCGAAAAACTGTTTTTT.